The sequence of this T cell receptor beta chain was determined in a study of T-cell reconstitution after alpha-beta-depleted transplantation in children. Preparation of the TCRbeta library involved a method that used unique molecular identifiers. TCRdb fed the PCR reads into MiXCR, producing one record per CDR3 protein. This table has under 300,000 distinct CDR3 sequences, 11% appearing once. Broader study findings: About two months after transplant, alpha-beta T cells reportedly came from several hundred expanded graft clones. At day 60, the high TCRbeta diversity found in some patients originated from recipient T cells and thymic progenitors that had survived. Hyperexpanded clones declined; after one year, newly produced T cells mostly supplied diversity.

This clonotype was found many times. The antigen remains unidentified. The receptor's source is a male patient between 2 and 15 years old who had a stem cell transplant for chronic granulomatous disease, so the T cells may come from the graft donor. The material was peripheral blood, obtained 180 days after TCRalphabeta/CD19-depleted stem cell transplant.

Here the CDR3 DNA reads TGCAGCGTTGCCCCCGGGAACACTGAAGCTTTCTTT. Translated, it gives CSVAPGNTEAFF. The rearrangement joins TRBV29-1 to TRBJ1-1; no clear D. This CDR3 comprises 12 residues. With 4 bases removed from V and 1 base from J, the gap between germline ends came to 7 bases. Germline loops: CDR1 SQVTM, CDR2 ANQGSEA.